A selection of T cell receptor beta chains follows, all from one sample in a study of metastatic and nonmetastatic thyroid tumors. TCRdb redid the clone calls on the PCR reads using MiXCR. The table lists 9,600 or so clones, approximately 11% of them singletons. Sequenced sample: tumor tissue. The receptors stem from a female donor with papillary thyroid cancer or a benign thyroid nodule (not recorded which). Some clones in this sample may be carry-over from other donors' samples. CDR3s include the opening cysteine and the closing phenylalanine or tryptophan. The order of the fields is J gene, CDR3 length, V gene, clone size, D gene, CDR3 DNA, CDR3 protein. A D gene is named only where the DNA matches it firmly. Clone size is given for some rows only: seen once, a few or many times, or a class if the clone is expanded.

J gene: TRBJ1-3
CDR3 length: 16
V gene: TRBV2
clone size: many
D gene: -
CDR3 DNA: TGTGCCAGCAGTGCCAGGGAGAGGGACTCTGGAAACACCATATATTTT
CDR3 protein: CASSARERDSGNTIYF

J gene: TRBJ1-1
CDR3 length: 16
V gene: TRBV11-1
clone size: many
D gene: TRBD1
CDR3 DNA: TGTGCCAGCAGTTTTAGGACAGGGGGAGCGAGTACTGAAGCTTTCTTT
CDR3 protein: CASSFRTGGASTEAFF

J gene: TRBJ2-1
CDR3 length: 16
V gene: TRBV7-9
clone size: many
D gene: TRBD2
CDR3 DNA: TGTGCCAGCAGCTTCCCTCCGGCTAGCGGGAGTTTGGAGCAGTTCTTC
CDR3 protein: CASSFPPASGSLEQFF

J gene: TRBJ2-1
CDR3 length: 13
V gene: TRBV6-1
clone size: many
D gene: -
CDR3 DNA: TGTGCCAGCAGTTCCTTAGCCTTAGGGGGTCAGTTCTTC
CDR3 protein: CASSSLALGGQFF

J gene: TRBJ2-5
CDR3 length: 15
V gene: TRBV3-1
clone size: many
D gene: TRBD1
CDR3 DNA: TGTGCCAGCAGCCATCCAGGGGGCTATGGGGAGACCCAGTACTTC
CDR3 protein: CASSHPGGYGETQYF

J gene: TRBJ1-1
CDR3 length: 14
V gene: TRBV19
clone size: many
D gene: -
CDR3 DNA: TGTGCCAGTAGTATCGGGGAAATGAACACTGAAGCTTTCTTT
CDR3 protein: CASSIGEMNTEAFF

J gene: TRBJ2-7
CDR3 length: 13
V gene: TRBV28
clone size: -
D gene: -
CDR3 DNA: TGTGCCAGCACCCAGGGGTCCTCCTACGAGCAGTACTTC
CDR3 protein: CASTQGSSYEQYF

J gene: TRBJ1-6
CDR3 length: 13
V gene: TRBV24-1
clone size: -
D gene: -
CDR3 DNA: TGTGCCACCAGTGCCGAGGGGAATTCACCCCTCCACTTT
CDR3 protein: CATSAEGNSPLHF

J gene: TRBJ2-1
CDR3 length: 13
V gene: TRBV7-7
clone size: many
D gene: -
CDR3 DNA: TGTGCTAGCAGCCCCGAACACGGAAATGAGCAGTTCTTC
CDR3 protein: CASSPEHGNEQFF

J gene: TRBJ1-5
CDR3 length: 10
V gene: TRBV19
clone size: -
D gene: -
CDR3 DNA: TGTGCCAGGGGAGGACAGCCCCAGCATTTT
CDR3 protein: CARGGQPQHF

J gene: TRBJ2-3
CDR3 length: 16
V gene: TRBV11-2
clone size: many
D gene: TRBD2
CDR3 DNA: TGTGCCAGCAGCACCGGACTAGCGGGAGAGACAGATACGCAGTATTTT
CDR3 protein: CASSTGLAGETDTQYF

J gene: TRBJ2-3
CDR3 length: 17
V gene: TRBV19
clone size: many
D gene: TRBD2
CDR3 DNA: TGTGCCAGTAGTATCGCCCGTAGTCGGGGGGGGTTCGATACGCAGTATTTT
CDR3 protein: CASSIARSRGGFDTQYF

J gene: TRBJ1-1
CDR3 length: 13
V gene: TRBV3-1
clone size: many
D gene: -
CDR3 DNA: TGTGCCAGCAGCCCCCTCCGCAACACTGAAGCTTTCTTT
CDR3 protein: CASSPLRNTEAFF

J gene: TRBJ1-2
CDR3 length: 11
V gene: TRBV3-1
clone size: many
D gene: TRBD1
CDR3 DNA: TGTGCCTCACAGGGGGACTATGGCTACACCTTC
CDR3 protein: CASQGDYGYTF

J gene: TRBJ1-4
CDR3 length: 15
V gene: TRBV6-1
clone size: medium-sized
D gene: TRBD1
CDR3 DNA: TGTGCCAGCAGTGATTACAGGGGTGCTAATGAAAAACTGTTTTTT
CDR3 protein: CASSDYRGANEKLFF

J gene: TRBJ2-5
CDR3 length: 14
V gene: TRBV5-1
clone size: many
D gene: TRBD1
CDR3 DNA: TGCGCCAGCAGCCCGACCGGGACAGGGCCTCGACAGTACTTC
CDR3 protein: CASSPTGTGPRQYF

J gene: TRBJ2-1
CDR3 length: 16
V gene: TRBV5-1
clone size: many
D gene: TRBD2
CDR3 DNA: TGCGCCAGCAGCTCCGGGCCGGGACTAGCGAGCAATGAGCAGTTCTTC
CDR3 protein: CASSSGPGLASNEQFF

J gene: TRBJ1-3
CDR3 length: 18
V gene: TRBV6-2/TRBV6-3
clone size: few
D gene: -
CDR3 DNA: TGTGCCAGCAGTACAGGGTACGATGGTAGGGGGGCAGGAAACACCATATATTTT
CDR3 protein: CASSTGYDGRGAGNTIYF

J gene: TRBJ1-2
CDR3 length: 16
V gene: TRBV10-2
clone size: many
D gene: -
CDR3 DNA: TGCGCCAGCAGTGAGTCGGTTTTTCGGGTACCGGATGGCTACACCTTC
CDR3 protein: CASSESVFRVPDGYTF

J gene: TRBJ2-2
CDR3 length: 13
V gene: TRBV20-1
clone size: many
D gene: -
CDR3 DNA: TGCAGTGCTAGAGTACAGCACACCGGGGAGCTGTTTTTT
CDR3 protein: CSARVQHTGELFF

J gene: TRBJ2-7
CDR3 length: 16
V gene: TRBV10-2
clone size: medium-sized
D gene: -
CDR3 DNA: TGCGCCAGCAGCTCATTCTCGGGGGGCCCCTCCTACGAGCAGTACTTC
CDR3 protein: CASSSFSGGPSYEQYF

J gene: TRBJ1-5
CDR3 length: 16
V gene: TRBV16
clone size: many
D gene: TRBD1
CDR3 DNA: TGTGCCAGCAGCCAATCTGGGACAGGGATCAATCAGCCCCAGCATTTT
CDR3 protein: CASSQSGTGINQPQHF

J gene: TRBJ1-1
CDR3 length: 14
V gene: TRBV6-1
clone size: medium-sized
D gene: -
CDR3 DNA: TGTGCCAGCAGCCCCGTGGGGATGAACACTGAAGCTTTCTTT
CDR3 protein: CASSPVGMNTEAFF

J gene: TRBJ2-1
CDR3 length: 11
V gene: TRBV20-1
clone size: many
D gene: -
CDR3 DNA: TGCAGTGCAATGAGGTGGAATGAGCAGTTCTTC
CDR3 protein: CSAMRWNEQFF

J gene: TRBJ1-2
CDR3 length: 14
V gene: TRBV5-6
clone size: many
D gene: TRBD1
CDR3 DNA: TGTGCCAGCAGCTCCGGGACAGTAGGCTATGGCTACACCTTC
CDR3 protein: CASSSGTVGYGYTF

J gene: TRBJ2-7
CDR3 length: 16
V gene: TRBV2
clone size: -
D gene: TRBD2
CDR3 DNA: TGTGCCAGCAGTGAAGGTCCCGGGACTAGCGGATACGAGCAGTACTTC
CDR3 protein: CASSEGPGTSGYEQYF

J gene: TRBJ2-1
CDR3 length: 17
V gene: TRBV28
clone size: medium-sized
D gene: TRBD2
CDR3 DNA: TGTGCCAGCAAAGTGCCGGGGGGAGGGAGCTCCTACAATGAGCAGTTCTTC
CDR3 protein: CASKVPGGGSSYNEQFF

J gene: TRBJ2-2
CDR3 length: 17
V gene: TRBV11-2
clone size: many
D gene: -
CDR3 DNA: TGTGCCAGCACCTCCCGGATTCAGGCCTCGAACACCGGGGAGCTGTTTTTT
CDR3 protein: CASTSRIQASNTGELFF